This TCR beta chain appears in the sequencing data of a study of cytomegalovirus exposure and HLA in healthy donors. Study conclusions and caveats: Specificity of a few CMV-associated chains for CMV antigens was verified in vitro. TCR association rates varied by HLA locus in a later analysis, with DRB1 highest and HLA-C lowest.

The PCR ran on 60 Vbeta and 13 Jbeta primers. This table comes from immunoSEQ multiplex PCR, and its TCRdb copy is limited to in-frame clones, with some not included. The sample lists 150,000 to 200,000 clones; about four fifths were seen once. Comment on this clone: Antigen unknown.

CDR1 SNHLY and CDR2 FYNNEI come from the germline V gene. The trim removed 7 bases at V and 10 bases at J, leaving 13 bases unmatched. CDR3 length: 15 amino acids. The sequence derives from a woman aged 25 to 45 in good health and CMV-seropositive. The rearrangement joins TRBV2 to TRBJ1-4; 9 positions agree with TRBD1. The sample taken for sequencing was PBMCs. CDR3: CASIERTGVRGKLFF. In DNA form, the CDR3 reads TGTGCCAGCATCGAGAGGACAGGGGTAAGGGGAAAACTGTTTTTT.